This record covers a single TCR beta chain. Its antigen is as yet unknown. TCRdb's table, derived via immunoSEQ multiplex PCR, lists solely in-frame clones and lacks some. The sample lists more than 15,000 clones, 66% occurring once. This sample is part of a study of neoadjuvant anti-PD-1 for oral cavity cancer. Points from the study as a whole: Post-nivolumab, blood T cell clonality was significantly elevated in non-responders.

Trimming left V 6 bases short and J 1 base short, with 13 bases between. Looked up from germline, CDR1 is SGHRS and CDR2 is YFSETQ. This CDR3 comprises 14 residues. These newly diagnosed stage II-IVA oral cavity squamous cell carcinoma patients had no prior systemic or radiation treatment. Cohort: HPV-negative, locally advanced oral cavity squamous cell carcinoma patients. Blood cells were analyzed directly, without culture or expansion. The sample here was PBMCs, taken before nivolumab (anti-PD-1) treatment. The sequence was collected from a person aged 35 to 85 with oral cavity squamous cell carcinoma. The chain is built from TRBV5-1 and TRBJ2-5, with a possible D match to TRBD2 (6 bases). CDR3 sequence (DNA): TGCGCCAGCACGAATAGCGGAGCCCAAGAGACCCAGTACTTC. Amino acids: CASTNSGAQETQYF.